Listed below are T cell receptor beta chains from one sample, sequenced in a study of cytomegalovirus exposure and HLA in healthy donors. TCRdb's table, derived via immunoSEQ multiplex PCR, lists solely in-frame clones and lacks some. Its listing shows 75,000 to 95,000 clones. The sequenced material came from PBMCs. These receptors all come from a girl aged 10-17 years in good health and CMV-seropositive. Each CDR3 is given with its conserved first and last residue. The D gene is left open where the match is weak.

J gene | V gene | D gene | CDR3 protein | CDR3 DNA
TRBJ1-2 | TRBV29-1 | TRBD1 | CSVGGQGTFYGYTF | TGCAGCGTTGGGGGACAGGGGACCTTTTATGGCTACACCTTC
TRBJ2-5 | TRBV29-1 | - | CSTPSGETQYF | TGCAGCACCCCTTCAGGGGAGACCCAGTACTTC
TRBJ2-7 | TRBV4-1 | - | CASSPGGEPYEQYF | TGCGCCAGCAGCCCGGGTGGGGAGCCTTACGAGCAGTACTTC
TRBJ1-5 | TRBV7-7 | - | CASSPEQPQHF | TGTGCCAGCAGCCCGGAGCAGCCCCAGCATTTT
TRBJ2-7 | TRBV6-5 | - | CASSYRWQAYEQYF | TGTGCCAGCAGTTACCGTTGGCAGGCGTACGAGCAGTACTTC
TRBJ1-5 | TRBV6-1 | - | CASSDRKILIGQPQHF | TGTGCCAGCAGTGACAGGAAGATCCTTATCGGTCAGCCCCAGCATTTT
TRBJ2-1 | TRBV2 | - | CASSEVAGWNEQFF | TGTGCCAGCAGTGAAGTGGCAGGGTGGAATGAGCAGTTCTTC
TRBJ2-7 | TRBV5-1 | TRBD1 | CASSLEQQGAAYEQYF | TGCGCCAGCAGCTTGGAACAACAGGGGGCGGCCTACGAGCAGTACTTC
TRBJ2-7 | TRBV5-1 | TRBD1 | CASSLDEDRGTYEQYF | TGCGCCAGCAGCTTGGATGAGGACAGGGGCACCTACGAGCAGTACTTC
TRBJ2-3 | TRBV6-5 | - | CASSYSGPPTDKQYF | TGTGCCAGCAGTTACTCAGGCCCCCCCACAGATAAGCAGTATTTT
TRBJ1-3 | TRBV9 | - | CAGSVAGALYSGNTIYF | TGTGCCGGCAGCGTCGCAGGGGCCTTATACTCTGGAAACACCATATATTTT
TRBJ1-2 | TRBV29-1 | TRBD1 | CSAGGTGIYGYTF | TGCAGCGCCGGCGGGACAGGGATTTATGGCTACACCTTC
TRBJ2-7 | TRBV11-2 | TRBD1 | CASSLGGTGNEQYF | TGTGCCAGCAGCTTAGGGGGGACAGGGAACGAGCAGTACTTC
TRBJ1-1 | TRBV14 | TRBD1 | CASSVQGAASEAFF | TGTGCCAGCAGCGTGCAGGGGGCAGCTTCTGAAGCTTTCTTT
TRBJ2-1 | TRBV27 | TRBD2 | CASRRTSGHNEQFF | TGTGCCAGCAGACGGACTAGCGGACACAATGAGCAGTTCTTC
TRBJ1-2 | TRBV19 | - | CASSIRDFPKSYTF | TGTGCCAGTAGTATTAGGGACTTTCCCAAGAGCTACACCTTC
TRBJ1-1 | TRBV11-2 | - | CASSLGQFEAFF | TGTGCCAGCAGCCTAGGACAGTTTGAAGCTTTCTTT
TRBJ2-1 | TRBV4-3 | TRBD2 | CASSQLLAGGYNEQFF | TGCGCCAGCAGCCAATTACTAGCGGGGGGGTACAATGAGCAGTTCTTC
TRBJ2-2 | TRBV7-3 | TRBD2 | CASSLWPGGPSGELFF | TGTGCCAGCAGCTTATGGCCGGGGGGGCCGTCGGGGGAGCTGTTTTTT